This is a list of T cell receptor beta chains from one sample in a study of blood T cell repertoires in COVID-19. The method was immunoSEQ multiplex PCR; TCRdb's version includes in-frame clones alone and lacks a portion of them. The repertoire holds 90,000 to 130,000 clones, with 85% to 90% as singletons. The sequenced sample consisted of peripheral blood. These receptors all come from a woman in her 50s with acute or convalescent COVID-19. CDR3s leave out the opening cysteine and the closing phenylalanine or tryptophan.

V,J,CDR3
TRBV7-2,TRBJ1-1,ASSPGNRGTEAF
TRBV15,TRBJ1-1,ATSRDLGQGVTEAF
TRBV12-3/TRBV12-4,TRBJ1-2,ASSSGTTSKIT
TRBV3-1/TRBV3-2,TRBJ2-7,ASSQERGVYEQY
TRBV28,TRBJ2-3,ASSLIGGAGDTQY
TRBV24-1,TRBJ2-7,ATSDPPDSSYEQY
TRBV11-3,TRBJ2-3,ASSPRGADTQY
TRBV5-1,TRBJ2-7,ASSHGGANEQY
TRBV29-1,TRBJ1-2,SVHLPGKNYGYT
TRBV23-1,TRBJ2-3,ASSPPGLTTDTQY
TRBV24-1,TRBJ2-3,ATSDLQREGRRDTQY
TRBV28,TRBJ1-4,ASSVSGSPGTPGI
TRBV2,TRBJ2-3,ASSEVRRSADTQY
TRBV6-6,TRBJ1-2,ASSSTRGSAGSGYT
TRBV18,TRBJ2-7,ASSPPRQADYEQY